Listed below are T cell receptor beta chains from one sample, sequenced in a study of PD-L1 blockade in urothelial cancer. Produced via immunoSEQ multiplex PCR; TCRdb's table is partial and in-frame only. The table lists approximately 48,000 clones, 86% of them singletons, with 16% in the top ten. The sample consisted of PBMCs, taken around atezolizumab (anti-PD-L1) treatment. The receptors were gathered from a man aged 55 to 70 with urothelial cancer. Both conserved end residues are trimmed from each CDR3. Fields, in order: V gene, J gene, clone size, CDR3 protein. Rows may omit the clone size; those that give it use once, few, many or a size class.

v_call: TRBV7-3; j_call: TRBJ1-1; clone_size: -; cdr3_aa: ASSPREFGTEAF
v_call: TRBV7-6; j_call: TRBJ2-7; clone_size: -; cdr3_aa: ASSLRTGEEYEQY
v_call: TRBV30; j_call: TRBJ2-6; clone_size: -; cdr3_aa: AWSPHVSGANVLT
v_call: TRBV4-3; j_call: TRBJ2-6; clone_size: -; cdr3_aa: ASSQDHRGGSGANVLT
v_call: TRBV18; j_call: TRBJ2-1; clone_size: -; cdr3_aa: ASSTASGSSYNEQF
v_call: TRBV6-1; j_call: TRBJ1-4; clone_size: -; cdr3_aa: ASRRQGATNEKLF
v_call: TRBV5-1; j_call: TRBJ2-1; clone_size: -; cdr3_aa: ASSTGDRGSEQF
v_call: TRBV7-2; j_call: TRBJ2-3; clone_size: -; cdr3_aa: ASSSPGTSGRARDTQY
v_call: TRBV18; j_call: TRBJ1-2; clone_size: -; cdr3_aa: ASSPSRAGDYGYT
v_call: TRBV5-1; j_call: TRBJ2-5; clone_size: -; cdr3_aa: ASSLAQGHQETQY
v_call: TRBV27; j_call: TRBJ2-1; clone_size: -; cdr3_aa: ASSLTGRQF
v_call: TRBV29-1; j_call: TRBJ2-5; clone_size: few; cdr3_aa: SVDFVAEETQY
v_call: TRBV2; j_call: TRBJ2-7; clone_size: large; cdr3_aa: ALTGTGVLGEQY
v_call: TRBV4-1; j_call: TRBJ1-5; clone_size: -; cdr3_aa: ASSQGTSRTRDSNQPQH